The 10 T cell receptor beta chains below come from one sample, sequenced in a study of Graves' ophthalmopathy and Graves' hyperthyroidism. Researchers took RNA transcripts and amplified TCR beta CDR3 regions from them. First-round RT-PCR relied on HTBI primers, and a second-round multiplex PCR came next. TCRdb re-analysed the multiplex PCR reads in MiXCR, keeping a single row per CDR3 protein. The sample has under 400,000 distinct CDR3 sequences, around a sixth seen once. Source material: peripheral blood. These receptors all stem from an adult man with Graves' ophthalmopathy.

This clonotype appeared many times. The CDR3 loop is CASSEWGGSGEQYF. In nucleotides, the CDR3 is TGTGCCAGCAGTGAATGGGGGGGCTCAGGCGAGCAGTACTTC. This chain uses TRBV6-1 with TRBJ2-7, with D perhaps TRBD2 (7 bases). With 2 bases removed from V and 6 bases from J, the gap between germline ends came to 14 bases. Germline V CDR1 and CDR2: MNHNS, SASEGT. The CDR3 has 14 amino acids.

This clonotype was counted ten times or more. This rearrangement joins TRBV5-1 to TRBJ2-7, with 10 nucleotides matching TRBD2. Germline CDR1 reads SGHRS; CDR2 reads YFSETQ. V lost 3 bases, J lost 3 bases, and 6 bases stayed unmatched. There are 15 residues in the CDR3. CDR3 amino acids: CASSSIAGGNYEQYF. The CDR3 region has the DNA TGCGCCAGCAGCTCCATAGCGGGAGGTAACTACGAGCAGTACTTC.

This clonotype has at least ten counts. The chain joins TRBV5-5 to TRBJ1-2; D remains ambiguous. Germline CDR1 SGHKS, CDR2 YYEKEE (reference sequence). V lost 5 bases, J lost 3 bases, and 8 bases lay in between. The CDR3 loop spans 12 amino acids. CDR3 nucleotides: TGTGCCAGCAGACCTGTTGACTATGGCTACACCTTC. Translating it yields CASRPVDYGYTF.

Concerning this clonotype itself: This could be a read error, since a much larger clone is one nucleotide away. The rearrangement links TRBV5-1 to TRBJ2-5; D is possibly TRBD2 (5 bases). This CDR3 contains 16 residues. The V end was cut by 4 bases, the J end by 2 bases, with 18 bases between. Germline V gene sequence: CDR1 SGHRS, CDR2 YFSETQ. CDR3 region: CASSPRETRGQETQYF. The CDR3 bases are TGCGCCAGCAGCCCTAGAGAGACTCGAGGGCAAGAGACCCAGTACTTC. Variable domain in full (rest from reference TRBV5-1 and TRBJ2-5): KAGVTQTPRYLIKTRGQQVTLSCSPISGHRSVSWYQQTPGQGLQFLFEYFSETQRNKGNFPGRFSGRQFSNSRSEMNVSTLELGDSALYLCASSPRETRGQETQYFGPGTRLLVL.

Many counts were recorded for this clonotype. The CDR3 bases are TGTGCCAGCAGCTCCTTTCGGACCCACCTTTTTCCAGCCGGGGAGCTGTTTTTT. Translation gives CASSSFRTHLFPAGELFF. The rearrangement joins TRBV7-8 to TRBJ2-2; D is ambiguous. The CDR3 covers 18 residues. With 4 bases removed from V and 6 bases from J, the gap between germline ends came to 24 bases. The germline CDR1 and CDR2 sequences are SGHVS and FQNEAQ.

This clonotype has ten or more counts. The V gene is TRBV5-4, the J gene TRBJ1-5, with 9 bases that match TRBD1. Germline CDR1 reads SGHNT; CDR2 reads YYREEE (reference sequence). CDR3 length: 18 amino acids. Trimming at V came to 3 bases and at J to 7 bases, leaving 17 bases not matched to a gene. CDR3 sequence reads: CASSWVMGTGPMSQPQHF. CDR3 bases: TGTGCCAGCAGCTGGGTGATGGGGACAGGGCCGATGTCGCAGCCCCAGCATTTT. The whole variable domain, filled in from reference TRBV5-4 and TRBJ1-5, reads ETGVTQSPTHLIKTRGQQVTLRCSSQSGHNTVSWYQQALGQGPQFIFQYYREEENGRGNFPPRFSGLQFPNYSSELNVNALELDDSALYLCASSWVMGTGPMSQPQHFGDGTRLSIL.

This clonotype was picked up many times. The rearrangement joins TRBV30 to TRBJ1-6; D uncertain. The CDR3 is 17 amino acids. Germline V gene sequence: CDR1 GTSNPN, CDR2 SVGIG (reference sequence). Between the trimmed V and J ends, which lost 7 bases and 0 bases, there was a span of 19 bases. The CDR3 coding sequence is TGTGCCTACACGCCCCCTCCAAGGAGCTCCTATAATTCACCCCTCCACTTT. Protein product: CAYTPPPRSSYNSPLHF.

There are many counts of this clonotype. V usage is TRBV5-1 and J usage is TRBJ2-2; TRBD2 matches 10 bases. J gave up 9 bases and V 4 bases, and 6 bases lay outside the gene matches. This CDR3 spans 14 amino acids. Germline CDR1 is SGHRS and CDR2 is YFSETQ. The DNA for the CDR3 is TGCGCCAGCAGCGGACTAGCGGACCACCGGGAGCTGTTTTTT. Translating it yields CASSGLADHRELFF. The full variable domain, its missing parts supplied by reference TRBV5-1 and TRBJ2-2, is KAGVTQTPRYLIKTRGQQVTLSCSPISGHRSVSWYQQTPGQGLQFLFEYFSETQRNKGNFPGRFSGRQFSNSRSEMNVSTLELGDSALYLCASSGLADHRELFFGEGSRLTVL.

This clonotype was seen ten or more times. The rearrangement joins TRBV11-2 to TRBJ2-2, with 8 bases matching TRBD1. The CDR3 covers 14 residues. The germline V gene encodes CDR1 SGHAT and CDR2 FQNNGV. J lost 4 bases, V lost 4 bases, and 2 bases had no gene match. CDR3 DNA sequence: TGTGCCAGCAGCTCAGGGGGCGTCACCGGGGAGCTGTTTTTT. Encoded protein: CASSSGGVTGELFF.

This chain's CDR3 is CASSLNAGQGHQETQYF. CDR3 DNA sequence: TGTGCCAGCAGCCTCAACGCGGGACAGGGGCACCAAGAGACCCAGTACTTC. The chain is built from TRBV11-2 and TRBJ2-5; 10 nucleotides align to TRBD1. J was trimmed by 0 bases and V by 5 bases; bases with no gene match: 9. The CDR3 contains 17 residues. Germline CDR1 SGHAT, CDR2 FQNNGV.